This T cell receptor (beta chain) appears in the sequencing data of a study of shared clonotypes between healthy human individuals. Study at large: There were three CD4 naive, three CD4 memory, two CD8 naive and one CD8 memory plates per donor.

TCRdb keeps only in-frame clones here, not all; method: immunoSEQ multiplex PCR. There are about 1 million clones in the sample; approximately 80% occur only once, and 0.5% to 0.6% lies in the top ten. Germline values: CDR1 SGHRS, CDR2 YFSETQ. This CDR3 is 16 amino acids long. The V and J ends lost 4 bases and 1 base, in that order; junction bases with no gene match: 11. In the case of this clone: What it recognizes is unknown.

Broader study findings: Naive CD4 clonotype sharing across a few donors was about 5%. Lower generation probabilities were found for non-shared clonotypes than for those shared by all four donors. With few donors, the genetic and exposure-history diversity represented was limited.

Sequencing input: memory CD4+ T cells from PBMCs. Documented subset: CD45RA-negative fraction. This clonotype originated in a young man in good health. Some clones in this sample may be carry-over from other donors' samples. The chain combines TRBV5-1 with TRBJ2-7; 7 positions match TRBD1. This chain's CDR3 is CASSGSAGGKSYEQYF. CDR3 in DNA: TGCGCCAGCAGCGGGAGTGCAGGGGGTAAGTCCTACGAGCAGTACTTC.